This T cell receptor beta chain was identified in a study of prognosis after radiotherapy for stage I lung cancer. Genomic DNA provided the template from which TCR beta CDR3 was amplified by two-round multiplex PCR. Gene-specific TRBV and TRBJ primers were used in PCR round one. TCRdb called the multiplex PCR reads again in MiXCR, with one record for every CDR3 protein. The table includes about 26,000 distinct CDR3 sequences, 25% to 30% detected once. J lost 2 bases, V lost 4 bases, and 14 bases had no gene match. Germline CDR1 and CDR2: MNHEY and SVGAGI. This CDR3 is built from 18 residues. The genes are TRBV6-5 and TRBJ2-3; 8 nucleotides align to TRBD2. The sequences come from PBMCs, collected before or after stereotactic body radiation therapy (not recorded which). The receptor's source is a donor over 45 with non-small cell lung cancer. The CDR3 protein is CASSSAIFIGGDTDTQYF. The CDR3 DNA reads TGTGCCAGCAGTTCAGCCATCTTTATCGGGGGGGACACAGATACGCAGTATTTT.